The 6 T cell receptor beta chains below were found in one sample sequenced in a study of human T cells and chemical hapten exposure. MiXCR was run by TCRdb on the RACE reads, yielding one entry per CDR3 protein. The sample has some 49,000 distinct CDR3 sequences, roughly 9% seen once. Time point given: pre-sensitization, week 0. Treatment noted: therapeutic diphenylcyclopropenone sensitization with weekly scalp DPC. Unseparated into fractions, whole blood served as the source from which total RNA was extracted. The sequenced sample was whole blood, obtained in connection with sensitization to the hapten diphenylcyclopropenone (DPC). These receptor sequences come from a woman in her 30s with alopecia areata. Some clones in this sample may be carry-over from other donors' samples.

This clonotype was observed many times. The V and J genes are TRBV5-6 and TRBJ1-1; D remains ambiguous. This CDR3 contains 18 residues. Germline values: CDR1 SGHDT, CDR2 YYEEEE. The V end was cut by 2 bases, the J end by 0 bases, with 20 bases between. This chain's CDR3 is CASSLIGGRYTMNTEAFF. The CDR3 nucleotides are TGTGCCAGCAGCTTAATAGGAGGGAGGTACACCATGAACACTGAAGCTTTCTTT.

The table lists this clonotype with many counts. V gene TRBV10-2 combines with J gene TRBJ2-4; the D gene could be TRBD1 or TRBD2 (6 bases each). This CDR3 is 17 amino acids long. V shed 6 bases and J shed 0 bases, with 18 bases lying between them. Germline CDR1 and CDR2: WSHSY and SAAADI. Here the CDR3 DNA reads TGCGCCAGCAGCGGGGGCCCATATGCTAGAGCCAAAAACATTCAGTACTTC. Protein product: CASSGGPYARAKNIQYF.

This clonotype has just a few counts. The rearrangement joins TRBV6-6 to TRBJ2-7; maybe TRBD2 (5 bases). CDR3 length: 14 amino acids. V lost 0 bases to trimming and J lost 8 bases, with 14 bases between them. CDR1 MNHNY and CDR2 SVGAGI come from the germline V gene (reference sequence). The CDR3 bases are TGTGCCAGCAGTTACTCGGGGAGCACGGCCCAGCAGTACTTC. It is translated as CASSYSGSTAQQYF.

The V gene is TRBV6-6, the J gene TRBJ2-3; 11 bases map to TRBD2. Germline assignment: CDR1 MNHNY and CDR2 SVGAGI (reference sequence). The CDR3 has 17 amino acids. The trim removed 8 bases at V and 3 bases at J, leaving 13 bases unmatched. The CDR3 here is CASQLAGGPGRTDTQYF. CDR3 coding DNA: TGTGCCAGCCAGTTAGCGGGGGGGCCGGGTCGAACAGATACGCAGTATTTT.

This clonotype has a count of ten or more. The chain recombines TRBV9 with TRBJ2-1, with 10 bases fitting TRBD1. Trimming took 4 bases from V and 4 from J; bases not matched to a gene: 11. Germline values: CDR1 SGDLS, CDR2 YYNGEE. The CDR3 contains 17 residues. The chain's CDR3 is CASSPTLGDRGYNEQFF. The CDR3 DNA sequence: TGTGCCAGCAGCCCAACCCTAGGGGACAGGGGTTACAATGAGCAGTTCTTC.

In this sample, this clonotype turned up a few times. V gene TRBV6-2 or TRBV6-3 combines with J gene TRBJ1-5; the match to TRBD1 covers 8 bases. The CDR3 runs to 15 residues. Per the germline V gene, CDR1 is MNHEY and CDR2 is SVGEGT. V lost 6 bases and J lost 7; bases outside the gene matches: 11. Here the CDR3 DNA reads TGTGCCAGCAGAGACGGGACAGGAATTCAGCAGCCCCAGCATTTT. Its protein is CASRDGTGIQQPQHF.